One and the same sample provided the 2 T cell receptor beta chains below, sequenced in a study of T cell responses to AZD1222 COVID-19 vaccine. Clones were read by immunoSEQ multiplex PCR, and TCRdb kept only the in-frame ones, dropping some. This sample has some 110,000 clones, with around nine tenths found just once. Sequencing used peripheral blood, obtained 28 days after the second AZD1222 dose. The origin of the receptors is an adult who received the AZD1222 COVID-19 vaccine.

This clone was found a few times. Germline is not matched at one junction end, which may reflect a read error. The chain carries TRBV19 and TRBJ1-1; D is uncertain. From germline, CDR1 is LNHDA and CDR2 SQIVND (reference sequence). There are 15 residues in the CDR3. The CDR3 nucleotides read TGTGCCAGTACCCCGCTCCTCAGGCGCTCCACTCAAGCTTTCTTT. Translating it yields CASTPLLRRSTQAFF. Based on the CDR3 plus reference TRBV19 and TRBJ1-1, the full variable domain is DGGITQSPKYLFRKEGQNVTLSCEQNLNHDAMYWYRQDPGQGLRLIYYSQIVNDFQKGDIAEGYSVSREKKESFPLTVTSAQKNPTAFYLCASTPLLRRSTQAFFGQGTRLTVV.

The rearrangement uses TRBV28 and TRBJ2-2; 7 bases are a match to TRBD2. The CDR3 contains 16 residues. CDR1 and CDR2 from the germline V gene are MDHEN and SYDVKM. J gave up 1 base and V 4 bases, and 6 bases lay outside the gene matches. CDR3 coding DNA: TGTGCCAGCAGTTCTGGCGGGAGCGGGAACACCGGGGAGCTGTTTTTT. This gives the protein CASSSGGSGNTGELFF.